This T cell receptor beta chain was recorded in a study of T cells after posttransplantation cyclophosphamide (dated by TCRdb to between 2015 and 2016). General notes on the study: Using TRB sequencing, the study followed how the T cell repertoire rebuilt after myeloablative bone marrow transplantation with posttransplantation cyclophosphamide given as GVHD prophylaxis. Samples from around 37 PTCy-treated patients, along with samples from some 17 of their related bone marrow donors, underwent antigen receptor sequencing. Blood from all 34 PTCy patients with 1-year posttransplant specimens was subjected to TRB sequencing. Up to 3 additional blood samples from 2 to 5.2 years after transplant were also TRB-sequenced in 3 patients, as was pretransplant blood from several patients. Because TRA and TRB clonality correlated tightly in about 9 samples, the subsequent TCR analyses were limited to TRB only. Public TRB sequences were searched against a database of over 3,600 sequences associated with responses to pathogens, tumor antigens, self-antigens and alloantigens. Here is what the overall study found, with its caveats: At 1-2 months, donor-recipient similarity was low but rose over the first year, and the later blood repertoires were often dominated by donor CD8+ memory clones. The TRB repertoires of T cells infiltrating skin or GI tract showed only limited overlap with the TRB repertoires of T cells in blood. Across over 40 patients, TRB clonality was highly associated with recipient CMV seropositivity and CMV reactivation, and diversity in PTCy patients was similar to diversity in CNI/methotrexate controls.

Trimming costs V 2 bases and J 0 bases, and their ends lie 5 bases apart. The CDR3 sequence holds 14 residues, the cysteine and phenylalanine included. Only the CDR3 DNA is retained, 42 bases long and in frame from the first base. The germline V gene encodes CDR1 SNHLY and CDR2 FYNNEI. Explained via the paper, the treatment or condition label denotes: high-dose cyclophosphamide on days +3 and +4 as single-agent GVHD prophylaxis. PTCy patients received busulfan and fludarabine conditioning, a related or unrelated marrow graft, and cyclophosphamide on days +3 and +4. PTCy-treated patients came from a prospective multi-institutional clinical trial. Peripheral blood and bone marrow mononuclear cells were isolated by Ficoll-Hypaque density centrifugation and were cryopreserved. Genomic DNA was used for TRB sequencing, which was performed with the immunoSEQ assay at survey resolution or with the hsTCRB kit. The published analysis was carried out like this. The immunoSEQ software handled the initial read processing, while the LymphoSeq R package was used for the repertoire analyses. For each TRB dataset, clonality was calculated as 1 minus normalized Shannon entropy, and the Gini coefficient was computed as well. To infer phenotypes in unsorted samples, TRB sequences from sorted subsets of the recipient or donor were mapped onto unsorted samples from the same recipient. Not all clones reach the TCRdb copy of this immuneACCESS table, which keeps in-frame sequences only. Checked studies attribute under half of the gap to unresolved V genes and leave the rest unexplained. Clonal size and the V and J genes are those of that table, whereas D and trimming came from the DNA. For this sample there are 20,000 to 25,000 clones; 80% to 90% appear just once. Around an eighth of the sample rests with the top ten.

As concerns this clone: Its antigen has not been determined. Base qualities are not recorded, but no much larger clone differs from it by a single base.

The sample consisted of PBMCs, taken after allogeneic stem cell transplant with posttransplant cyclophosphamide. This TCR was sampled from a female patient in her 30s who received an allogeneic stem cell transplant from an unrelated donor, was CMV-positive, and had no GVHD. Some T cells present after a transplant may be cells of the graft donor. The V gene is TRBV2 and the J gene is TRBJ1-3; no D gene call is confident. The DNA sequence reads TGTGCCAGCAGTGAACCGCGCTCTGGAAACACCATATATTTT. Translation gives CASSEPRSGNTIYF. Where the CDR3 stops, the reference TRBV2 and TRBJ1-3 genes take over; the full variable domain is EPEVTQTPSHQVTQMGQEVILRCVPISNHLYFYWYRQILGQKVEFLVSFYNNEISEKSEIFDDQFSVERPDGSNFTLKIRSTKLEDSAMYFCASSEPRSGNTIYFGEGSWLTVV.